These 20 T cell receptor beta chains were all obtained from the same sample, sequenced in a study of cytomegalovirus exposure and HLA in healthy donors. The primer mix had 60 Vbeta and 13 Jbeta primers. Assay used: immunoSEQ multiplex PCR; TCRdb lists only in-frame clones, some missing. Of 100,000 to 150,000 clones listed, roughly four fifths are singletons. Sequencing was done on a sample of PBMCs. The receptor source for this set is a woman in her thirties or forties in good health and CMV-seropositive.

V usage is TRBV28 and J usage is TRBJ1-6; 10 bases are shared with TRBD1. Losses at the gene ends were 8 bases for V and 10 bases for J; bases not matched to a gene: 11. The germline V gene encodes CDR1 MDHEN and CDR2 SYDVKM. There are 15 residues in the CDR3. CDR3 loop: CASAVGDRGLSPLHF. CDR3 coding DNA: TGTGCCAGCGCCGTGGGAGACAGGGGGCTGTCACCCCTCCACTTT.

The chain joins TRBV4-1 to TRBJ2-3; the D gene is possibly TRBD2 (6 bases). Germline lookup yields CDR1 MGHRA and CDR2 YSYEKL. V shed 4 bases and J shed 6 bases, with 23 bases lying between them. The CDR3 covers 17 residues. DNA for the CDR3: TGCGCCAGCAGCCTCTTAAGTGGGACTTCCAGTGGGGATACGCAGTATTTT. It translates to CASSLLSGTSSGDTQYF.

This clone occurred a few times. The chain is built from TRBV27 and TRBJ2-7; TRBD2 matches 9 bases. This CDR3 contains 14 residues. The germline V gene has CDR1 MNHEY and CDR2 SMNVEV (reference sequence). The V segment lost 2 bases and the J segment 3 bases; nucleotides outside the gene matches: 2. CDR3 DNA: TGTGCCAGCAGTTTAAGCGGGGGGCACTACGAGCAGTACTTC. This encodes CASSLSGGHYEQYF.

The V gene is TRBV30, the J gene TRBJ2-7; D is uncertain. This CDR3 contains 14 residues. Germline V gene lookup returns CDR1 GTSNPN and CDR2 SVGIG (reference sequence). V was pared by 4 bases and J by 0 bases, with 13 bases between. In DNA form, the CDR3 reads TGTGCCTGGACCCGAGAGCCTAGCTCCTACGAGCAGTACTTC. This translates into CAWTREPSSYEQYF.

The chain is built from TRBV7-6 and TRBJ1-3; 7 bases agree with TRBD1. Losses at the gene ends were 4 bases for V and 0 bases for J; bases not matched to a gene: 6. This CDR3 contains 16 residues. CDR1 SGHVS and CDR2 FNYEAQ come from the germline V gene. The CDR3 DNA is TGTGCCAGCAGCTCGAACTACAGGGGCTCTGGAAACACCATATATTTT. Its translation: CASSSNYRGSGNTIYF.

This rearrangement joins TRBV9 to TRBJ1-1, with D possibly being TRBD1 (6 bases). V was cut by 3 bases and J by 7 bases, with 13 bases left in between. Per germline, CDR1 SGDLS and CDR2 YYNGEE. This CDR3 has 13 amino acids. Here the CDR3 DNA reads TGTGCCAGCAGCGGGAAACAGGGATGTGAAGCTTTCTTT. It codes for CASSGKQGCEAFF.

This clone was seen more than once but under ten times. V gene TRBV5-4 combines with J gene TRBJ1-4; TRBD1 matches 7 bases. The CDR3 loop spans 15 amino acids. Trimming took 4 bases from V and 5 from J; bases not matched to a gene: 8. From germline, CDR1 is SGHNT and CDR2 YYREEE (reference sequence). The CDR3, as DNA: TGTGCCAGCAGCCGCCGGGACAGTCAAAATGAAAAACTGTTTTTT. Translating it yields CASSRRDSQNEKLFF.

The chain has TRBV9 and TRBJ1-1; TRBD1 aligns across 7 bases. CDR3 length: 14 amino acids. From germline, CDR1 is SGDLS and CDR2 YYNGEE. Trimming cost V 0 bases and J 2 bases; bases outside gene matches: 1. The CDR3 DNA reads as TGTGCCAGCAGCGTAGGACAGGGCAACACTGAAGCTTTCTTT. Residues: CASSVGQGNTEAFF.

Only one count was recorded for this clone. This sequence joins TRBV27 and TRBJ2-1, with D possibly being TRBD1 (5 bases). Germline V gene data show CDR1 as MNHEY and CDR2 as SMNVEV (reference sequence). The CDR3 totals 15 residues. The germline V and J ends were trimmed by 1 base and 2 bases, with 9 bases remaining between them. CDR3 amino acids: CASSLFQGAYNEQFF. The CDR3 DNA reads TGTGCCAGCAGTTTATTTCAGGGTGCCTACAATGAGCAGTTCTTC.

This sequence joins TRBV29-1 and TRBJ2-7; D is possibly TRBD2 (6 bases). The CDR3 spans 17 residues. CDR1 is SQVTM and CDR2 is ANQGSEA in the germline V gene. V was clipped by 2 bases and J by 4 bases, with 24 bases between them. CDR3 sequence: CSVETLIGGLGIYEQYF. The CDR3 nucleotides read TGCAGCGTTGAAACTTTGATTGGGGGGTTGGGGATTTACGAGCAGTACTTC.

The V call is TRBV9, the J call TRBJ1-2; 7 bases align to TRBD1. The ends lost 0 bases at V and 4 bases at J; junction bases unmatched: 0. The germline CDR1 and CDR2 sequences are SGDLS and YYNGEE. This CDR3 has 13 amino acids. DNA for the CDR3: TGTGCCAGCAGCGTAGGGGACAGCTATGGCTACACCTTC. Its protein product is CASSVGDSYGYTF.

The chain is built from TRBV7-6 and TRBJ1-2; D is possibly TRBD1 (6 bases). Germline CDR1 SGHVS, CDR2 FNYEAQ. Trimming shortened V by 5 bases and J by 6 bases, and 13 bases separated the two germline ends. CDR3 length equals 13 residues. The CDR3 nucleotides read TGTGCCAGCAGCCCCTTGGCAGGGGATGGCTACACCTTC. Protein product: CASSPLAGDGYTF. Drawing the rest from reference TRBV7-6 and TRBJ1-2, the complete variable domain is GAGVSQSPRYKVTKRGQDVALRCDPISGHVSLYWYRQALGQGPEFLTYFNYEAQQDKSGLPNDRFSAERPEGSISTLTIQRTEQRDSAMYRCASSPLAGDGYTFGSGTRLTVV.

The V gene is TRBV6-6, the J gene TRBJ2-7, with no clear D. Trimming cost V 3 bases and J 6 bases, with 9 bases left between them. In germline, CDR1 is MNHNY, CDR2 SVGAGI (reference sequence). This CDR3 has 12 amino acids. CDR3: CASSYVVSEQYF. CDR3 in DNA: TGTGCCAGCAGTTATGTAGTCTCCGAGCAGTACTTC.

This chain connects TRBV11-2 to TRBJ2-1, with TRBD2 matching over 12 bases. The CDR3 is 16 residues long. CDR1 and CDR2 (germline): SGHAT, FQNNGV. V shed 0 bases and J 10 bases; nucleotides not matched to a gene: 7. CDR3 DNA: TGTGCCAGCAGCTTAGATTTGACTAGCGGGAGCAGCGAGCAGTTCTTC. Translating gives CASSLDLTSGSSEQFF. Combining the CDR3 with reference TRBV11-2 and TRBJ2-1 gives the whole variable domain EAGVAQSPRYKIIEKRQSVAFWCNPISGHATLYWYQQILGQGPKLLIQFQNNGVVDDSQLPKDRFSAERLKGVDSTLKIQPAKLEDSAVYLCASSLDLTSGSSEQFFGPGTRLTVL.

The rearrangement joins TRBV6-1 to TRBJ2-5; D unclear. The ends were cut back, 1 base at V and 7 bases at J, with 4 bases in the middle. Germline V lookup: CDR1 MNHNS, CDR2 SASEGT. There are 11 residues in the CDR3. The CDR3 sequence: CASSEVLTQYF. CDR3 coding DNA: TGTGCCAGCAGTGAAGTCTTGACCCAGTACTTC.

The gene calls are TRBV7-2 and TRBJ1-5; 7 nucleotides line up with TRBD1. Per germline, CDR1 SGHTA and CDR2 FQGNSA. J was trimmed by 2 bases and V by 2 bases; bases with no gene match: 12. The CDR3 totals 18 residues. The CDR3 region is CASSLPPQGSKRNQPQHF. The CDR3 region has the DNA TGTGCCAGCAGCTTACCCCCACAGGGGAGTAAGCGCAATCAGCCCCAGCATTTT.

This clone was counted a few times. V gene TRBV10-3 combines with J gene TRBJ1-5, with 8 nucleotides matching TRBD1. Germline lookup yields CDR1 ENHRY and CDR2 SYGVKD. The CDR3 is made up of 13 amino acids. The ends lost 7 bases at V and 5 bases at J; junction bases unmatched: 4. CDR3: CAITPDRDQPQHF. As DNA, the CDR3 is TGTGCCATCACCCCGGACAGGGATCAGCCCCAGCATTTT.

V usage is TRBV29-1 and J usage is TRBJ2-5; D not resolved. CDR1 is SQVTM, CDR2 ANQGSEA, per germline. The CDR3 contains 14 residues. V was clipped by 4 bases and J by 6 bases, with 18 bases between them. The CDR3 DNA follows: TGCAGCGTTGTACACCCACCGGCGGAAAAGACCCAGTACTTC. It is translated as CSVVHPPAEKTQYF.

This clone has a single count. The chain carries TRBV25-1 and TRBJ2-7; 7 bases match TRBD2. Germline values: CDR1 MGHDK, CDR2 SYGVNS. Trimming cost V 0 bases and J 0 bases; bases outside gene matches: 5. The CDR3 loop spans 16 amino acids. The CDR3 nucleotides are TGTGCCAGCAGTGAATATAGCGGGCGGAACTCCTACGAGCAGTACTTC. It encodes CASSEYSGRNSYEQYF.

For the CDR3, the DNA is TGTGCCAGCAGCTCCAGACAGGGCGAGACCCAGTACTTC. Its protein product is CASSSRQGETQYF. V and J are TRBV7-2 and TRBJ2-5; 7 bases are shared with TRBD1. CDR1 is SGHTA, CDR2 FQGNSA, per germline. This CDR3 has 13 amino acids. The V and J ends lost 4 bases and 5 bases, in that order; junction bases with no gene match: 4.